A single sample is the source of the 8 T cell receptor beta chains below, sequenced in a study of early T cells in non-severe SARS-CoV-2 infection. TCRdb re-analysed the 5' RACE reads in MiXCR, keeping a single row per CDR3 protein. This table has some 30,000 distinct CDR3 sequences, around 5% appearing once. The sequenced material came from whole blood. These receptors all stem from an adult who was a healthcare worker with PCR-confirmed SARS-CoV-2 infection or an uninfected control (not recorded which).

This clonotype appeared many times. For the CDR3, the DNA is TGTGCCATCAGTTCAAGCGGGAGCTTGGGCACCGGGGAGCTGTTTTTT. Translating gives CAISSSGSLGTGELFF. The V gene is TRBV10-3, the J gene TRBJ2-2, with 8 bases aligning to TRBD2. The V gene end was trimmed by 5 bases and the J gene end by 4 bases; junction bases not matched to a gene: 9. CDR1 is ENHRY and CDR2 is SYGVKD in the germline V gene. The CDR3 sequence is 16 residues long.

This clonotype came up many times. CDR3 sequence: CASSESLGSLGTF. The CDR3 DNA is TGCGCCAGCAGTGAGTCGTTAGGATCCTTGGGAACCTTC. The chain employs TRBV10-1 and TRBJ1-2; D gene unclear. V was cut by 0 bases and J by 14 bases, with 16 bases left in between. The CDR3 runs to 13 residues. The germline gives CDR1 WNHNN, CDR2 SYGVQD (reference sequence).

This clonotype was recorded many times. The genes are TRBV6-6 and TRBJ2-7; no clear D gene. This CDR3 comprises 12 residues. Germline V gene data show CDR1 as MNHNY and CDR2 as SVGAGI (reference sequence). V was clipped by 8 bases and J by 2 bases, with 10 bases between them. The CDR3 sequence is CASEDAAYEQYF. For the CDR3, the DNA is TGTGCCAGCGAGGACGCCGCCTACGAGCAGTACTTC.

In its sample, this clonotype was seen many times. V usage is TRBV11-2 and J usage is TRBJ2-5, with a weak D call TRBD1 (6 bases). Germline CDR1 SGHAT, CDR2 FQNNGV. The CDR3 loop spans 16 amino acids. The germline V and J ends were trimmed by 4 bases and 7 bases, with 22 bases remaining between them. CDR3 sequence reads: CASSSDSPASLPTQYF. The CDR3 region has the DNA TGTGCCAGCAGCTCGGACAGCCCCGCATCGTTACCGACCCAGTACTTC.

In this sample, this clonotype turned up many times. V gene TRBV5-1 combines with J gene TRBJ1-1, with D tentatively TRBD1 (5 bases). Germline values: CDR1 SGHRS, CDR2 YFSETQ. There are 16 residues in the CDR3. Trimming removed 0 bases from V and 1 base from J, with 13 bases in between. The CDR3 protein is CASSLGPDGQNTEAFF. The CDR3 DNA reads as TGCGCCAGCAGCTTGGGCCCTGACGGACAGAACACTGAAGCTTTCTTT.

This clonotype was seen only a few times. J is TRBJ2-7 and V is TRBV10-2; 7 nucleotides line up with TRBD2. After removal of 7 bases from V and 0 bases from J, the junction contained 3 bases not matched to a gene. CDR1 is WSHSY and CDR2 is SAAADI in the germline V gene. CDR3 length: 13 amino acids. This chain's CDR3 is CASNRLASYEQYF. The CDR3 coding sequence is TGCGCCAGCAATCGACTAGCCTCCTACGAGCAGTACTTC.

This clonotype was recorded many times. V and J are TRBV28 and TRBJ2-1, with TRBD1 matching over 9 bases. Germline trimming cut 10 bases from V and 7 bases from J; bases unmatched to any gene: 14. From germline, CDR1 is MDHEN and CDR2 SYDVKM. The CDR3 extends over 15 amino acids. The CDR3 is CAIHGTGTGLNEQFF. DNA for the CDR3: TGTGCCATCCACGGCACAGGGACAGGGCTTAATGAGCAGTTCTTC.

Ten or more counts support this clonotype. The chain carries TRBV19 and TRBJ1-1; 9 nucleotides align to TRBD1. The CDR3 is 15 amino acids. Germline CDR1 reads LNHDA; CDR2 reads SQIVND (reference sequence). Trimming took 5 bases from V and 3 from J; bases not matched to a gene: 7. CDR3 nucleotide sequence: TGTGCCAGTAGTCCCAGGACAGGGGAGGACACTGAAGCTTTCTTT. Protein: CASSPRTGEDTEAFF.